This T cell receptor beta chain is from a study of T cells in localized non-small cell lung cancer. Regarding the study as a whole: Higher blood T cell density went with longer overall survival. Exceeding tumor, uninvolved adjacent lung had the highest T cell clonality. The study detected a median around 50 of the top 100 tumor clones in adjacent lung.

CDR3 size: 18 residues. Germline V lookup: CDR1 SGHNT, CDR2 YENEEA. V shed 2 bases, J shed 3 bases, and the junction held 9 bases outside the gene matches. A word on this clone: The antigen is undetermined.

Data came from immunoSEQ multiplex PCR; TCRdb stores just in-frame clones and leaves some out. Of some 2,000 clones in the sample, about 24% were seen once. The rearrangement uses TRBV11-3 and TRBJ2-3; 12 positions match TRBD1. The sample in question was lung tumor tissue, obtained before any cancer treatment. This receptor was obtained from a woman aged 40 to 75 with stage II squamous cell lung carcinoma. The CDR3 nucleotides are TGTGCCAGCAGCTTAAGAAGCCCGGGACAGGGGGCAACAGATACGCAGTATTTT. It is translated as CASSLRSPGQGATDTQYF.